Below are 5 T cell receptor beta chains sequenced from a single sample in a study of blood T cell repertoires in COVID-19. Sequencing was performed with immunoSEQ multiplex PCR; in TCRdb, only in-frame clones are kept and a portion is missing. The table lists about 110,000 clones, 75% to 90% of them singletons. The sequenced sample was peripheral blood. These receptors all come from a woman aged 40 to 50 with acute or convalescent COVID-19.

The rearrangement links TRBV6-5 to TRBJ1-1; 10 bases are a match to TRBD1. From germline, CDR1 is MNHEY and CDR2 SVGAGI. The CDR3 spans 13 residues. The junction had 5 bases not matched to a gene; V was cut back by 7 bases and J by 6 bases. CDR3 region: CASKGQGFAEAFF. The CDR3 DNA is TGTGCCAGCAAGGGACAGGGGTTTGCTGAAGCTTTCTTT.

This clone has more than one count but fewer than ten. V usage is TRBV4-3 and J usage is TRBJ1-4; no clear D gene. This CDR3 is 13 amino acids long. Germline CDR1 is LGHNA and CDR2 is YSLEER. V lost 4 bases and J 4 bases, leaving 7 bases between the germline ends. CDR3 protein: CASSPGFNEKLFF. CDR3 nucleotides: TGCGCCAGCAGCCCGGGATTTAATGAAAAACTGTTTTTT.

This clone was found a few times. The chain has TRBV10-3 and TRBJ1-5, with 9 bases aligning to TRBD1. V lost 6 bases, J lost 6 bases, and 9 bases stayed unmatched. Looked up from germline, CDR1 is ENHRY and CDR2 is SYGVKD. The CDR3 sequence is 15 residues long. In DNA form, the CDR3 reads TGTGCCATCAGCCCGACAGGGGGAGTAGGTCAGCCCCAGCATTTT. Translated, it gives CAISPTGGVGQPQHF.

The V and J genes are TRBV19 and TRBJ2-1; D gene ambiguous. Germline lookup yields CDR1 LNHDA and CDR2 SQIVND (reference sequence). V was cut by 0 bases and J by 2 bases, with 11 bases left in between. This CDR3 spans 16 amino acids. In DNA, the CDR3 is TGTGCCAGTAGTATAGAGGCCAGCGCTCCCTACAATGAGCAGTTCTTC. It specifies CASSIEASAPYNEQFF.

The CDR3 nucleotides read TGTGCCAGCAGCCTAGTCGGTCCTGGAAACACCATATATTTT. Its translation is CASSLVGPGNTIYF. V and J are TRBV6-5 and TRBJ1-3; no firm D call. V was shortened by 6 bases and J by 2 bases, with 11 bases between the two germline ends. Germline CDR1 reads MNHEY; CDR2 reads SVGAGI. This CDR3 spans 14 amino acids.